This entry lists 17 T cell receptor beta chains sequenced from one sample in a study of shared clonotypes between healthy human individuals. Clones were read by immunoSEQ multiplex PCR, and TCRdb kept only the in-frame ones, dropping some. The table lists 2 million to 2.5 million clones, under 95% of them singletons. Sequencing was performed on naive CD4+ T cells from PBMCs. The subset: CD45RA+ positively selected. The receptors were gathered from a man younger than 30 in good health. Some clones in this sample may be carry-over from other donors' samples.

V is TRBV6-6 and J is TRBJ2-1, with D maybe TRBD2 (6 bases). Per germline, CDR1 MNHNY and CDR2 SVGAGI (reference sequence). V lost 7 bases and J lost 2, with 12 bases in between. This CDR3 is 14 amino acids long. CDR3 coding DNA: TGTGCCAGCAACCGGGGCGGGGCCTACAATGAGCAGTTCTTC. Protein: CASNRGGAYNEQFF.

This chain joins TRBV29-1 and TRBJ2-6, with 7 bases aligning to TRBD2. The germline CDR1 and CDR2 sequences are SQVTM and ANQGSEA. The CDR3 contains 14 residues. V lost 4 bases and J lost 2; bases outside the gene matches: 2. The CDR3 region has the DNA TGCAGCGTTGCTCGGGGGGCTGGGGCCAACGTCCTGACTTTC. As protein: CSVARGAGANVLTF.

The J gene is TRBJ2-3, the V gene TRBV18, with 9 bases that match TRBD1. The junction had 11 bases not matched to a gene; V was cut back by 4 bases and J by 3 bases. CDR3 length: 17 amino acids. Germline V gene sequence: CDR1 KGHSH, CDR2 LQKENI. The CDR3 sequence is CASSLQLQGAPTDTQYF. The CDR3, as DNA: TGTGCCAGCTCACTTCAGCTACAGGGGGCGCCGACAGATACGCAGTATTTT.

V and J are TRBV5-6 and TRBJ1-2; D unresolved. The CDR3 is 12 amino acids. Trimming left V 4 bases short and J 6 bases short, with 10 bases between. Per the germline V gene, CDR1 is SGHDT and CDR2 is YYEEEE. The CDR3 region is CASSRAGDGYTF. In nucleotides, the CDR3 is TGTGCCAGCAGCAGGGCCGGAGATGGCTACACCTTC.

The V call is TRBV11-1, the J call TRBJ1-1; TRBD1 might be the D (5 bases). The CDR3 consists of 14 residues. Trimming removed 2 bases at V and 4 bases at J, with 11 bases between. Germline loops: CDR1 SGHAT, CDR2 FQDESV (reference sequence). CDR3 sequence: CASSLMGTGTEAFF. CDR3 sequence (DNA): TGTGCCAGCAGCTTAATGGGGACGGGCACTGAAGCTTTCTTT.

The chain employs TRBV28 and TRBJ1-2; 7 bases match TRBD1. The junction had 11 bases not matched to a gene; V was cut back by 8 bases and J by 2 bases. The CDR3 contains 15 residues. The V gene's germline CDR1 is MDHEN and CDR2 SYDVKM. The DNA of the CDR3 is TGTGCCAGCTCAACAGGGGCCCTCGGGAACTATGGCTACACCTTC. Amino acids: CASSTGALGNYGYTF.

This clone was seen a handful of times. The genes are TRBV18 and TRBJ1-1; a possible D gene is TRBD1 (5 bases). V dropped 2 bases and J dropped 3 bases, with 13 bases sitting between them. From germline, CDR1 is KGHSH and CDR2 LQKENI. CDR3 size: 15 residues. The CDR3 DNA reads as TGTGCCAGCTCACCAGTGGGCGCGGGGGACACTGAAGCTTTCTTT. It specifies CASSPVGAGDTEAFF.

The chain joins TRBV19 to TRBJ2-2; D not certain. The CDR3 spans 14 residues. V lost 4 bases to trimming and J lost 3 bases, with 9 bases between them. Per germline, CDR1 LNHDA and CDR2 SQIVND (reference sequence). The CDR3 loop reads CASSTGRDTGELFF. In nucleotides, the CDR3 is TGTGCCAGTAGTACAGGACGGGACACCGGGGAGCTGTTTTTT.

Here the CDR3 reads CASSQGAEQPQHF. CDR3 bases: TGTGCCAGTTCACAGGGGGCGGAACAGCCCCAGCATTTT. J is TRBJ1-5 and V is TRBV27; TRBD1 agrees at 9 bases. This CDR3 is 13 amino acids long. Germline V lookup: CDR1 MNHEY, CDR2 SMNVEV (reference sequence). V lost 9 bases to trimming and J lost 7 bases; unmatched junction nucleotides: 7.

V and J are TRBV10-3 and TRBJ1-5, with 7 bases fitting TRBD1. J was trimmed by 11 bases and V by 5 bases; bases with no gene match: 12. Germline CDR1 ENHRY, CDR2 SYGVKD. CDR3 size: 14 residues. CDR3 in DNA: TGTGCCATCAGTAGGACAGGCACAGTCGGGTCCCAGCATTTT. It encodes CAISRTGTVGSQHF.

A single count supports this clone. V gene TRBV28 combines with J gene TRBJ2-7; TRBD2 matches 12 bases. Germline V gives CDR1 MDHEN, CDR2 SYDVKM. The CDR3 extends over 15 amino acids. V was clipped by 10 bases and J by 2 bases; unmatched bases: 9. CDR3 amino acids: CAISLGLAGTYEQYF. DNA of the CDR3: TGTGCCATCTCCTTAGGACTAGCGGGAACCTACGAGCAGTACTTC.

The chain links TRBV6-1 to TRBJ2-7; 11 nucleotides agree with TRBD1. After removal of 7 bases from V and 4 bases from J, the junction contained 6 bases not matched to a gene. The germline V gene has CDR1 MNHNS and CDR2 SASEGT. The CDR3 runs 14 residues. The CDR3 sequence is CASTTGQGAYEQYF. CDR3 coding DNA: TGTGCCAGCACCACAGGACAGGGGGCGTACGAGCAGTACTTC.

The chain carries TRBV11-2 and TRBJ2-1; 9 bases are shared with TRBD2. Germline V gene sequence: CDR1 SGHAT, CDR2 FQNNGV. Trimming removed 1 base from V and 0 bases from J; junction bases left unmatched: 10. The CDR3 has 19 amino acids. CDR3 sequence reads: CASSLGLRFSGSSYNEQFF. In DNA, the CDR3 is TGTGCCAGCAGCTTAGGCCTTCGATTTAGCGGGAGCTCCTACAATGAGCAGTTCTTC.

This sequence joins TRBV5-1 and TRBJ2-3; the D gene could be TRBD1 or TRBD2 (5 bases each). CDR1 and CDR2 from the germline V gene are SGHRS and YFSETQ. The V gene lost 0 bases and the J gene lost 3 bases, with 17 bases spanning the gap. The CDR3 runs to 17 residues. The CDR3: CASSLVRDASQTDTQYF. For the CDR3, the DNA is TGCGCCAGCAGCTTGGTCAGGGACGCCAGTCAAACAGATACGCAGTATTTT. The complete variable domain, with remaining parts taken from reference TRBV5-1 and TRBJ2-3, reads KAGVTQTPRYLIKTRGQQVTLSCSPISGHRSVSWYQQTPGQGLQFLFEYFSETQRNKGNFPGRFSGRQFSNSRSEMNVSTLELGDSALYLCASSLVRDASQTDTQYFGPGTRLTVL.

This clone was counted a few times. The chain has TRBV21-1 and TRBJ1-1; the tabulated D call, TRBD1, remains unverified against the DNA. TRBV21-1 represents a pseudogene. The CDR3 covers 13 residues. As DNA, the CDR3 is TGTGCCAGCAGCAGAGACAGGGCATTTGAAGCTTTCTTT. As protein: CASSRDRAFEAFF.

This clone was seen once. The genes are TRBV7-9 and TRBJ2-7, with 10 bases that match TRBD1. The CDR3 sequence is 14 residues long. Germline CDR1 is SEHNR and CDR2 is FQNEAQ (reference sequence). V lost 1 base, J lost 6 bases, and 3 bases stayed unmatched. DNA for the CDR3: TGTGCCAGCAGCTTAGGGGACAGGGGATTCGAGCAGTACTTC. It is translated as CASSLGDRGFEQYF.

Turning to this clone: This same CDR3 is encoded by further DNA sequences in the sample. The V and J genes are TRBV5-1 and TRBJ2-5; 7 bases are a match to TRBD1. The CDR3 length is 15 residues. Germline CDR1 is SGHRS and CDR2 is YFSETQ. The V gene end was trimmed by 0 bases and the J gene end by 2 bases; junction bases not matched to a gene: 4. The CDR3 DNA reads TGCGCCAGCAGCTTGGCTACAGGGGTTCAAGAGACCCAGTACTTC. Encoded protein: CASSLATGVQETQYF.